The clone carrying this T cell receptor (beta chain) came up a few times. Antigen specificity is unknown. Researchers ran the PCR with 60 Vbeta and 13 Jbeta primers. Assay used: immunoSEQ multiplex PCR; TCRdb lists only in-frame clones, some missing. Among about 67,000 clones listed, 75% to 90% were seen once. The sample is drawn from a study of cytomegalovirus exposure and HLA in healthy donors. General study findings and limits: Researchers had no immune exposure information except CMV serostatus available.

Sequencing was performed on PBMCs. The clonotype comes from a woman under 40 in good health and CMV-seropositive.

The CDR3 bases are TGTGCAAGTCGCTTCAGGGTCGATAGCCGGGACAGGGGGCTTGTAAGCAATCAGCCCCAGCATTTT. This gives the protein CASRFRVDSRDRGLVSNQPQHF. This chain links TRBV12-2 with TRBJ1-5; the table calls TRBD1, which could not be checked here. TRBV12-2 is a listed pseudogene. The CDR3 sequence is 22 residues long.